A single sample gave rise to the 22 T cell receptor beta chains below, sequenced in a study of T cells in localized non-small cell lung cancer. Clones were sequenced by immunoSEQ multiplex PCR, and TCRdb holds only the in-frame ones, with some missing. Found here are around 67,000 clones, roughly 90% of them singletons; the top ten hold approximately 2%. This specimen consisted of peripheral blood, obtained before any cancer treatment. The receptors derive from a woman aged 35 to 70 with stage I lung adenocarcinoma.

The CDR3 loop reads CASSEEGLLGVRDTQYF. In DNA form, the CDR3 reads TGTGCCAGCAGCGAAGAGGGCTTGCTCGGGGTTAGAGATACGCAGTATTTT. This sequence joins TRBV9 and TRBJ2-3; D may be TRBD2 (5 bases). Looked up from germline, CDR1 is SGDLS and CDR2 is YYNGEE. The CDR3 is 17 residues long. V was clipped by 3 bases and J by 5 bases, with 22 bases between them.

The V call is TRBV2, the J call TRBJ1-5; 10 nucleotides agree with TRBD1. CDR3 length: 12 residues. V was pared by 8 bases and J by 8 bases, with 3 bases of the junction left unmatched. Germline assignment: CDR1 SNHLY and CDR2 FYNNEI. The CDR3 bases are TGTGCCAGCCGGACAGGGGGAGAGCCCCAGCATTTT. As protein: CASRTGGEPQHF.

The chain couples TRBV29-1 to TRBJ2-7; no clear D gene. Germline-derived CDR1 and CDR2 are SQVTM and ANQGSEA. With 2 bases removed from V and 3 bases from J, the gap between germline ends came to 5 bases. CDR3 length: 11 amino acids. The CDR3 loop is CSVELNYEQYF. The CDR3, as DNA: TGCAGCGTTGAATTGAACTACGAGCAGTACTTC.

The chain carries TRBV6-5 and TRBJ2-5, with unresolved D. Germline V lookup: CDR1 MNHEY, CDR2 SVGAGI. This CDR3 has 13 amino acids. V dropped 6 bases and J dropped 9 bases, with 17 bases sitting between them. CDR3 region: CASSPDPLGAQYF. Written as DNA, the CDR3 is TGTGCCAGCAGCCCCGACCCCCTTGGGGCCCAGTACTTC.

This sequence joins TRBV7-9 and TRBJ2-5, with a weak D call TRBD2 (6 bases). The CDR3 spans 16 residues. The ends were cut back, 5 bases at V and 4 bases at J, with 20 bases in the middle. The germline CDR1 and CDR2 sequences are SEHNR and FQNEAQ (reference sequence). Here the CDR3 DNA reads TGTGCCAGCAGCGCCGTAGCGGACCCCTGGGGAGAGACCCAGTACTTC. Protein sequence: CASSAVADPWGETQYF. The variable domain in full, with the rest retrieved from reference TRBV7-9 and TRBJ2-5, is DTGVSQNPRHKITKRGQNVTFRCDPISEHNRLYWYRQTLGQGPEFLTYFQNEAQLEKSRLLSDRFSAERPKGSFSTLEIQRTEQGDSAMYLCASSAVADPWGETQYFGPGTRLLVL.

This chain joins TRBV5-5 and TRBJ1-1; D not resolved. CDR1 SGHKS and CDR2 YYEKEE come from the germline V gene (reference sequence). Trimming stripped 1 base from V and 7 bases from J, with 11 bases between. The CDR3 contains 13 residues. CDR3 amino acids: CASSLQSDLEAFF. As DNA, the CDR3 is TGTGCCAGCAGCTTGCAGTCGGACCTTGAAGCTTTCTTT. The complete variable domain, with remaining parts taken from reference TRBV5-5 and TRBJ1-1, reads DAGVTQSPTHLIKTRGQQVTLRCSPISGHKSVSWYQQVLGQGPQFIFQYYEKEERGRGNFPDRFSARQFPNYSSELNVNALLLGDSALYLCASSLQSDLEAFFGQGTRLTVV.

The J gene is TRBJ2-1, the V gene TRBV4-3; perhaps TRBD1 as D (6 bases). The germline V gene has CDR1 LGHNA and CDR2 YSLEER. The CDR3 length is 15 residues. V gave up 4 bases and J gave up 5 bases, with 15 bases separating them. CDR3 region: CASSPRQEPNNEQFF. As DNA, the CDR3 is TGCGCCAGCAGCCCTCGACAGGAACCGAACAATGAGCAGTTCTTC.

This CDR3 is CASSHMLPGGRAFF. The DNA for the CDR3 is TGTGCCAGCAGCCATATGCTCCCCGGGGGGCGAGCTTTCTTT. V is TRBV6-5 and J is TRBJ1-1, with D maybe TRBD1 (6 bases). The CDR3 length is 14 residues. Germline CDR1 reads MNHEY; CDR2 reads SVGAGI. V lost 6 bases and J lost 10, with 21 bases in between.

J is TRBJ2-3 and V is TRBV20-1, with TRBD1 as a possible D gene (5 bases). Germline values: CDR1 DFQATT, CDR2 SNEGSKA (reference sequence). V was trimmed by 6 bases and J by 6 bases, leaving 10 bases between them. The CDR3 is made up of 11 amino acids. CDR3 amino acids: CSARTFDTQYF. The CDR3, as DNA: TGCAGTGCGAGGACATTCGATACGCAGTATTTT.

The rearrangement joins TRBV7-2 to TRBJ2-5, with 10 bases matching TRBD2. The CDR3 has 16 amino acids. Germline CDR1 and CDR2: SGHTA and FQGNSA. Trimming took 5 bases from V and 2 from J; bases not matched to a gene: 8. This chain's CDR3 is CASSLSSAGGQETQYF. The CDR3 DNA sequence: TGTGCCAGCAGCCTGAGCTCAGCGGGGGGGCAAGAGACCCAGTACTTC.

The rearrangement joins TRBV6-6 to TRBJ2-3; a possible D gene is TRBD1 (5 bases). CDR1 is MNHNY and CDR2 is SVGAGI in the germline V gene (reference sequence). The CDR3 loop spans 15 amino acids. Trimming took off 6 bases at V and 0 bases at J, with 13 bases between the two ends. The CDR3 DNA reads TGTGCCAGCAGCAGGGCCCCAGTTAGCACAGATACGCAGTATTTT. It is translated as CASSRAPVSTDTQYF.

The V and J genes are TRBV4-3 and TRBJ2-7; D is uncertain. Germline-derived CDR1 and CDR2 are LGHNA and YSLEER. V shed 2 bases and J shed 0 bases, with 5 bases lying between them. The CDR3 is made up of 13 amino acids. CDR3 coding DNA: TGCGCCAGCAGCCAATCAGTCTCCTACGAGCAGTACTTC. It is translated as CASSQSVSYEQYF.

The V call is TRBV27, the J call TRBJ1-2; D is possibly TRBD1 (5 bases). V dropped 5 bases and J dropped 6 bases, with 10 bases sitting between them. This CDR3 spans 12 amino acids. Germline CDR1 is MNHEY and CDR2 is SMNVEV (reference sequence). DNA of the CDR3: TGTGCCAGCAGTGGGCGGGACGATGGCTACACCTTC. This encodes CASSGRDDGYTF.

The chain has TRBV7-2 and TRBJ2-3; D call uncertain. The length of the CDR3 is 16 residues. The germline gives CDR1 SGHTA, CDR2 FQGNSA. The germline V and J ends were trimmed by 8 bases and 0 bases, with 18 bases remaining between them. CDR3 region: CASARMGYTSTDTQYF. The CDR3 bases are TGTGCCAGCGCGAGAATGGGGTATACTAGCACAGATACGCAGTATTTT.

The chain carries TRBV7-9 and TRBJ1-2; no reliable D call. Trimming took 4 bases from V and 6 from J, leaving 15 bases between them. Looked up from germline, CDR1 is SEHNR and CDR2 is FQNEAQ (reference sequence). This CDR3 has 14 amino acids. Here the CDR3 reads CASSSAALHHGYTF. For the CDR3, the DNA is TGTGCCAGCAGCTCGGCAGCCCTCCACCATGGCTACACCTTC.

This chain connects TRBV6-5 to TRBJ1-2, with D possibly matching TRBD1 (5 bases). CDR3 length equals 12 residues. The V and J ends lost 5 bases and 9 bases respectively, with 13 bases between them. Germline V lookup: CDR1 MNHEY, CDR2 SVGAGI. The CDR3 DNA reads TGTGCCAGCAGTCCACCGGGGGGGAGCTACACCTTC. It is translated as CASSPPGGSYTF.

The chain combines TRBV27 with TRBJ2-7, with D perhaps matching TRBD2 (7 bases). Trimming cost V 7 bases and J 6 bases, with 19 bases left between them. Germline V gives CDR1 MNHEY, CDR2 SMNVEV (reference sequence). The length of the CDR3 is 14 residues. The chain's CDR3 is CASTTAGAGREQYF. The CDR3 DNA is TGTGCCAGCACAACGGCGGGGGCAGGGCGCGAGCAGTACTTC.

V is TRBV27 and J is TRBJ2-5; 7 positions agree with TRBD1. CDR1 is MNHEY, CDR2 SMNVEV, per germline (reference sequence). The CDR3 is 16 residues long. V shed 6 bases, J shed 1 base, and the junction held 11 bases outside the gene matches. This chain's CDR3 is CASSFLSDRAQETQYF. DNA for the CDR3: TGTGCCAGCAGCTTCTTATCCGACAGGGCCCAAGAGACCCAGTACTTC.

This clone was observed a few times. This chain uses TRBV7-9 with TRBJ1-4; no clear D gene. Germline CDR1 reads SEHNR; CDR2 reads FQNEAQ (reference sequence). V lost 4 bases and J lost 7, with 4 bases in between. The CDR3 spans 11 residues. CDR3 protein: CASSYTEKLFF. CDR3 nucleotide sequence: TGTGCCAGCAGCTATACTGAAAAACTGTTTTTT.

This rearrangement joins TRBV7-9 to TRBJ1-2, with 7 bases lining up with TRBD1. CDR1 and CDR2 from the germline V gene are SEHNR and FQNEAQ (reference sequence). The CDR3 has 15 residues. The V segment lost 5 bases and the J segment 7 bases; nucleotides outside the gene matches: 13. CDR3 sequence: CASSLYTLGGGGYTF. CDR3 nucleotide sequence: TGTGCCAGCAGCCTTTATACCTTAGGGGGCGGTGGCTACACCTTC.

This sequence joins TRBV14 and TRBJ2-7, with D possibly TRBD1 on 5 matching bases. Germline V gene sequence: CDR1 SGHDN, CDR2 FVKESK. Trimming took 2 bases from V and 1 from J, leaving 15 bases between them. This CDR3 is built from 16 residues. CDR3 DNA: TGTGCCAGCAGCCAAACACTTAAAGGGGCGTCCTACGAGCAGTACTTC. Translated: CASSQTLKGASYEQYF.

The chain recombines TRBV9 with TRBJ1-1; TRBD1 matches 8 bases. The CDR3 covers 15 residues. The germline CDR1 and CDR2 sequences are SGDLS and YYNGEE. Unmatched junction bases numbered 9, after V lost 4 bases and J lost 4 bases. The DNA of the CDR3 is TGTGCCAGCAGCACCCGGACAGGGCTAGGCACTGAAGCTTTCTTT. Translating it yields CASSTRTGLGTEAFF.